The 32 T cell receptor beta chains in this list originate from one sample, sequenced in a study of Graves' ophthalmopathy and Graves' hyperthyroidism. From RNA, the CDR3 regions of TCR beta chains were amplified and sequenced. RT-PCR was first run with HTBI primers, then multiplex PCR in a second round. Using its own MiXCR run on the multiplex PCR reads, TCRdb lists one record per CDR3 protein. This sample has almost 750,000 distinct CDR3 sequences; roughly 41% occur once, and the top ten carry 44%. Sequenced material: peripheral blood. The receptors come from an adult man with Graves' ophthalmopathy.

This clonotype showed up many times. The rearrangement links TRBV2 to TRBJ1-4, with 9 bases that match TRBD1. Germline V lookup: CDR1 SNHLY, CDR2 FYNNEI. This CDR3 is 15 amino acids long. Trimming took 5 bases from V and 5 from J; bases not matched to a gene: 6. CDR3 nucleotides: TGTGCCAGCAGTAACAGGGGGCTGGAGAATGAAAAACTGTTTTTT. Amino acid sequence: CASSNRGLENEKLFF.

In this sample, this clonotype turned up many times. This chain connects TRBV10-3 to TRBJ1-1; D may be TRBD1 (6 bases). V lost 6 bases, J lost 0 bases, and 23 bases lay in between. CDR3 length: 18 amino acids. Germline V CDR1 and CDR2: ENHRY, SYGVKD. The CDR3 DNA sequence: TGTGCCATCAGGAGAGTTTCGAAACAGGGAATCATGAACACTGAAGCTTTCTTT. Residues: CAIRRVSKQGIMNTEAFF.

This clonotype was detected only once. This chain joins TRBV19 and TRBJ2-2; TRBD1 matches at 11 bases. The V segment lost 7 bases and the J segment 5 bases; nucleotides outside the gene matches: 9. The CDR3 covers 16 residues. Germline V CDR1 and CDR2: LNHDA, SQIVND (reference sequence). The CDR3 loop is CASKARGQGETGELFF. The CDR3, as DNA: TGTGCCAGTAAGGCCCGGGGACAGGGGGAAACCGGGGAGCTGTTTTTT.

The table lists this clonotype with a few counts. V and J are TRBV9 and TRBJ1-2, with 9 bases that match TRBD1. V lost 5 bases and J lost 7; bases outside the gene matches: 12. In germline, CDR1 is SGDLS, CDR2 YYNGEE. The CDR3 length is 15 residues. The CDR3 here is CASRARDRDFSGYTF. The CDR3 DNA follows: TGTGCCAGCAGGGCCCGGGACAGGGATTTCTCTGGCTACACCTTC.

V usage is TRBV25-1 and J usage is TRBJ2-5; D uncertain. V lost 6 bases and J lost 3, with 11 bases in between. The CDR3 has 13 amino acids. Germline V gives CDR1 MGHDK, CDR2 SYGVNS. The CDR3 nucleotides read TGTGCCAGCAGGCTGTGGGATAAAGAGACCCAGTACTTC. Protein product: CASRLWDKETQYF.

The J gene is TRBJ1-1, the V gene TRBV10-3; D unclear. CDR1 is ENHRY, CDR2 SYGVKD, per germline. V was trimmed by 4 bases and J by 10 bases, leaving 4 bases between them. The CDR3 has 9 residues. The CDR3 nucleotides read TGTGCCATCAGTGGGGGAGCTTTCTTT. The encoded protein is CAISGGAFF.

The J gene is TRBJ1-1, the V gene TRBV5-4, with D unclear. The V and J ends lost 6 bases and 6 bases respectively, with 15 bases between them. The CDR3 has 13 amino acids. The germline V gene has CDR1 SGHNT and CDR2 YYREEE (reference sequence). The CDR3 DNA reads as TGTGCCAGCACGAGAGAGGGATCCGCTGAAGCTTTCTTT. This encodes CASTREGSAEAFF. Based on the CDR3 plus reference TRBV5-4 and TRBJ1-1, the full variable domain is ETGVTQSPTHLIKTRGQQVTLRCSSQSGHNTVSWYQQALGQGPQFIFQYYREEENGRGNFPPRFSGLQFPNYSSELNVNALELDDSALYLCASTREGSAEAFFGQGTRLTVV.

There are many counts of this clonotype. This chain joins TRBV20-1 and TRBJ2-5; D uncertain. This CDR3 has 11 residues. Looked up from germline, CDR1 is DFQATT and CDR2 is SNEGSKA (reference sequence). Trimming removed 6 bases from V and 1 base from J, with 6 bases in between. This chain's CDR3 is CSARTQETQYF. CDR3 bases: TGCAGTGCCCGTACCCAAGAGACCCAGTACTTC.

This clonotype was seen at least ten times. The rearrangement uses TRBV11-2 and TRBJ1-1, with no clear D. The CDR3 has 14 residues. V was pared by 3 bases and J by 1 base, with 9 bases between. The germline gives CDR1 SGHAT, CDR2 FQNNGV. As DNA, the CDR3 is TGTGCCAGCAGCTTCCGACGCACGAACACTGAAGCTTTCTTT. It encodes CASSFRRTNTEAFF. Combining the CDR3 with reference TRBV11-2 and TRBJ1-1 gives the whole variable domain EAGVAQSPRYKIIEKRQSVAFWCNPISGHATLYWYQQILGQGPKLLIQFQNNGVVDDSQLPKDRFSAERLKGVDSTLKIQPAKLEDSAVYLCASSFRRTNTEAFFGQGTRLTVV.

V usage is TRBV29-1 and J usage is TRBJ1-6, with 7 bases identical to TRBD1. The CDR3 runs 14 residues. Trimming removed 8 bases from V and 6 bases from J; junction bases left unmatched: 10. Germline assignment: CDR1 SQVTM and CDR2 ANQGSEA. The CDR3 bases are TGCAGCCTTTCCGGACAGGCGTCTAATTCACCCCTCCACTTT. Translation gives CSLSGQASNSPLHF. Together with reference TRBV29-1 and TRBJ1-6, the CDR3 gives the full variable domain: SAVISQKPSRDICQRGTSLTIQCQVDSQVTMMFWYRQQPGQSLTLIATANQGSEATYESGFVIDKFPISRPNLTFSTLTVSNMSPEDSSIYLCSLSGQASNSPLHFGNGTRLTVT.

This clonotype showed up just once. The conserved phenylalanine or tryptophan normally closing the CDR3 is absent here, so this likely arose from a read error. This CDR3 is CASSRTMHTEAFS. The CDR3 DNA reads TGTGCCAGCAGTAGAACTATGCACACTGAAGCTTTCTCT. The chain carries TRBV6-1 and TRBJ1-1, with D uncertain. The CDR3 is made up of 13 amino acids. Germline values: CDR1 MNHNS, CDR2 SASEGT. Trimming pared 5 bases from V and 3 bases from J, leaving 10 bases between.

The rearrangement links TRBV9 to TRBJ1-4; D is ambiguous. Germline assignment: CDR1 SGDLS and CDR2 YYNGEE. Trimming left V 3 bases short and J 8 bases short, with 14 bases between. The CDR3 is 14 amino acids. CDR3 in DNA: TGTGCCAGCAGCGCGACTGGGAGGGTCGAAAAACTGTTTTTT. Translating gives CASSATGRVEKLFF.

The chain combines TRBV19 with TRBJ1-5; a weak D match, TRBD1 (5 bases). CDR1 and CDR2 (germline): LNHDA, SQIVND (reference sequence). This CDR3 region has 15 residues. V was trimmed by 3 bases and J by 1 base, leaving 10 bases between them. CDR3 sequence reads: CASSMRQGSNQPQHF. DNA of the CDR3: TGTGCCAGTAGTATGAGGCAGGGAAGCAATCAGCCCCAGCATTTT.

The CDR3 loop is CASSEGRYQETQYF. DNA of the CDR3: TGTGCCAGCAGCGAGGGACGGTACCAAGAGACCCAGTACTTC. The rearrangement links TRBV9 to TRBJ2-5; TRBD1 or TRBD2 may be the D gene (5 bases each). Germline V CDR1 and CDR2: SGDLS, YYNGEE. CDR3 length: 14 residues. Between the trimmed V and J ends, which lost 3 bases and 0 bases, there was a span of 9 bases.

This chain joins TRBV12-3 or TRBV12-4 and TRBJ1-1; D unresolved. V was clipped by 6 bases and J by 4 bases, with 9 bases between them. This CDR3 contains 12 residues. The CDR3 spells CASRMKGTEAFF. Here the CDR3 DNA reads TGTGCCAGCAGAATGAAGGGCACTGAAGCTTTCTTT.

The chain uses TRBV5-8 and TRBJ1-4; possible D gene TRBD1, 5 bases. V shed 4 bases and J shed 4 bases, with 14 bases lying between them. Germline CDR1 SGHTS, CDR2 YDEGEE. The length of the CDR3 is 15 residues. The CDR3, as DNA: TGTGCCAGCAGCAGATTTCGGGGGAATAATGAAAAACTGTTTTTT. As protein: CASSRFRGNNEKLFF.

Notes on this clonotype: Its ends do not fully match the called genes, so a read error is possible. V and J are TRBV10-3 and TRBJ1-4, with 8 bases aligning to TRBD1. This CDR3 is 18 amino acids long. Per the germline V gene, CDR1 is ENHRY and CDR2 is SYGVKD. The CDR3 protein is CALSAGQEILATNEKLFF. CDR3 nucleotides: TGTGCCCTCAGCGCGGGACAGGAGATCCTTGCAACTAATGAAAAACTGTTTTTT.

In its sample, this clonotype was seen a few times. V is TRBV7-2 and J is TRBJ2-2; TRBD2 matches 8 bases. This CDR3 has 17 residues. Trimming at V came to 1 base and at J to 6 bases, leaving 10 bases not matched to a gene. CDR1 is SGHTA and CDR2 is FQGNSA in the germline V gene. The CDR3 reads CASSLGRSGGPSGELFF. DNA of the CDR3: TGTGCCAGCAGCTTAGGACGTTCGGGAGGGCCGTCCGGGGAGCTGTTTTTT. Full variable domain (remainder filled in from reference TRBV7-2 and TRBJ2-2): GAGVSQSPSNKVTEKGKDVELRCDPISGHTALYWYRQSLGQGLEFLIYFQGNSAPDKSGLPSDRFSAERTGGSVSTLTIQRTQQEDSAVYLCASSLGRSGGPSGELFFGEGSRLTVL.

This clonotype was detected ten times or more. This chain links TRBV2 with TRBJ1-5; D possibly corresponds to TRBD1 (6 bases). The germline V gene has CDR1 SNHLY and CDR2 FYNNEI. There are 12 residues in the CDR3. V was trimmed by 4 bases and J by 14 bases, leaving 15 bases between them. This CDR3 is CASSGLPDRKHF. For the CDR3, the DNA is TGTGCCAGCAGTGGGCTCCCAGACAGGAAGCATTTT.

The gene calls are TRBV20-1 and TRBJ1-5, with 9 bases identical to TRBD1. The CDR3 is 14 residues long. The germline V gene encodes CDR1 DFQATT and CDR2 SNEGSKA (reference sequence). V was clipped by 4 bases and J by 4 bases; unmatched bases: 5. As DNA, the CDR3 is TGCAGTGCTAAAGCCGGGACAGGGAATCAGCCCCAGCATTTT. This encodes CSAKAGTGNQPQHF.

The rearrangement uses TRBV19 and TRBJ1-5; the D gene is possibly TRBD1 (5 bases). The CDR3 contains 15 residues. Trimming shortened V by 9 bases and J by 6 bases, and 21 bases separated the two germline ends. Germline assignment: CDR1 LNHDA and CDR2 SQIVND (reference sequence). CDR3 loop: CASSLSWQGVQPQHF. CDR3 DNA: TGTGCCAGCAGTTTAAGCTGGCAGGGCGTTCAGCCCCAGCATTTT.

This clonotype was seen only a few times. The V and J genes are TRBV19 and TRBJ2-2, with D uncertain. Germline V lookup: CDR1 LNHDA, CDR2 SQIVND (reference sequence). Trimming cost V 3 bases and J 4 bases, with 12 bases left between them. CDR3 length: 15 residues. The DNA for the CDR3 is TGTGCCAGTAGTATCCCTCCTAGATTCACCGGGGAGCTGTTTTTT. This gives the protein CASSIPPRFTGELFF.

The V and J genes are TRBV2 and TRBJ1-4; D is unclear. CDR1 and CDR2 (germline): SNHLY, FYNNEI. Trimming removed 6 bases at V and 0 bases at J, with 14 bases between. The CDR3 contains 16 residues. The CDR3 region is CASSQGQPATNEKLFF. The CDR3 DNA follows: TGTGCCAGCAGCCAAGGTCAGCCCGCAACTAATGAAAAACTGTTTTTT.

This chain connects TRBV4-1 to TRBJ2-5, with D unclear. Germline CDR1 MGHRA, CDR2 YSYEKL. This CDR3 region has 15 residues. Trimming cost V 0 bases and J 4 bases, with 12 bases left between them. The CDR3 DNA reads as TGCGCCAGCAGCCAAGATCGATCAGGATTAGAGACCCAGTACTTC. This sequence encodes CASSQDRSGLETQYF.

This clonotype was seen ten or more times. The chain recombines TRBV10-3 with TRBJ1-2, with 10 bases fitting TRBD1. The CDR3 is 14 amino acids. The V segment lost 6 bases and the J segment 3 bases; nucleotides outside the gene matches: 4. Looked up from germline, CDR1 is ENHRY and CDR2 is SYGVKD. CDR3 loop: CAIRAGTGDYGYTF. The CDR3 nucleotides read TGTGCCATCAGGGCCGGGACAGGGGACTATGGCTACACCTTC.

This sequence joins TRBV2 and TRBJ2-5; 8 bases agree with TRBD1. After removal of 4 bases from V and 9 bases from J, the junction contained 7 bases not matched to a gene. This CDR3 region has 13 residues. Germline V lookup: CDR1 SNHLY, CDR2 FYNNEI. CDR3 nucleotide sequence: TGTGCCAGCAGTGGGACAGGGTTTCGGCCCCAGTACTTC. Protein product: CASSGTGFRPQYF.

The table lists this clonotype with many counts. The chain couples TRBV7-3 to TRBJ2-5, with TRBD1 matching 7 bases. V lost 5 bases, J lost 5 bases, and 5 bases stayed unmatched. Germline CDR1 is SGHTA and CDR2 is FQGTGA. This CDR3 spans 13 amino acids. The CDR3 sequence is CASSLTGSETQYF. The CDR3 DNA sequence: TGTGCCAGCAGCCTGACAGGGAGCGAGACCCAGTACTTC. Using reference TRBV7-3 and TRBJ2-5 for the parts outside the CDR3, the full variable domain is GAGVSQTPSNKVTEKGKYVELRCDPISGHTALYWYRQSLGQGPEFLIYFQGTGAADDSGLPNDRFFAVRPEGSVSTLKIQRTERGDSAVYLCASSLTGSETQYFGPGTRLLVL.

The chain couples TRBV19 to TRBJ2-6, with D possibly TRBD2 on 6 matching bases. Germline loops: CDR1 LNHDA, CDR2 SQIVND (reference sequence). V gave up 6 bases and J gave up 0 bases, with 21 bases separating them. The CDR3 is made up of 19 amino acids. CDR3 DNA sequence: TGTGCCAGTAGAAACATGCGGAGGACTACGGACTCTGGGGCCAACGTCCTGACTTTC. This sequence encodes CASRNMRRTTDSGANVLTF.

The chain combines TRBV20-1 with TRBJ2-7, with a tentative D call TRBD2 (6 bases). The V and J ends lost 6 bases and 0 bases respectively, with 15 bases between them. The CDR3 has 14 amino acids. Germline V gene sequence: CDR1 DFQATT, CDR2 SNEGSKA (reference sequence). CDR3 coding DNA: TGCAGTGCGTTTGGCGGAGGGGCCTCCTACGAGCAGTACTTC. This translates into CSAFGGGASYEQYF.

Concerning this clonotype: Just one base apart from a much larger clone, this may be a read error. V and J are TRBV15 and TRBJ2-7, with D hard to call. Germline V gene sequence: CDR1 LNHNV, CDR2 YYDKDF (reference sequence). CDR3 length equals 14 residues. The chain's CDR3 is CATSRVRSSYEQHF. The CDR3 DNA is TGTGCCACCAGCAGAGTCAGGAGCTCCTACGAGCAGCACTTC.

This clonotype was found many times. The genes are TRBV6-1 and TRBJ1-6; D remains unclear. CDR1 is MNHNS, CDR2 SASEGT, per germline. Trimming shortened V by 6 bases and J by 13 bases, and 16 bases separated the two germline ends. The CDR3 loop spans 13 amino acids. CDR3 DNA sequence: TGTGCCAGCAGCCAAGAGTTAACGATGCCCCTCCACTTT. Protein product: CASSQELTMPLHF.

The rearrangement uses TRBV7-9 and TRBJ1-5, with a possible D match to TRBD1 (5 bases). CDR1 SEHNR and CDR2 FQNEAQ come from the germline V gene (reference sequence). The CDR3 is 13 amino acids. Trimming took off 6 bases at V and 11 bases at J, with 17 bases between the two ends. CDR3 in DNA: TGTGCCAGCAGTCAGGGAGTGGAGGAGACCCAGCATTTT. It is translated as CASSQGVEETQHF. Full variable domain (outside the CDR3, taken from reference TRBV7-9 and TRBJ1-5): DTGVSQNPRHKITKRGQNVTFRCDPISEHNRLYWYRQTLGQGPEFLTYFQNEAQLEKSRLLSDRFSAERPKGSFSTLEIQRTEQGDSAMYLCASSQGVEETQHFGDGTRLSIL.